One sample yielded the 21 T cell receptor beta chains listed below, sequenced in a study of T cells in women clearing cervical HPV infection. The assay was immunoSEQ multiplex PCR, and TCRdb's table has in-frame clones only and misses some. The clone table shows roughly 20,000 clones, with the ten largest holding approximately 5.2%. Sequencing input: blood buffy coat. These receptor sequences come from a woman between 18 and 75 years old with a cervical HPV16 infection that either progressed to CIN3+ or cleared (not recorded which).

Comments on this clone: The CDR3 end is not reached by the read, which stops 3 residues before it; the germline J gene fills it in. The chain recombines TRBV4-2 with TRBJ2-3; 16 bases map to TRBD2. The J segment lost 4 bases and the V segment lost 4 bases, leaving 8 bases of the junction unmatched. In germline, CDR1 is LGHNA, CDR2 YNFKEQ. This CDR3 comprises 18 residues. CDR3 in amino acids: CASSPGTSGGAFSDTQYF. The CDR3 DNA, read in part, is TGTGCCAGCAGCCCCGGGACTAGCGGGGGGGCGTTTTCAGATACG.

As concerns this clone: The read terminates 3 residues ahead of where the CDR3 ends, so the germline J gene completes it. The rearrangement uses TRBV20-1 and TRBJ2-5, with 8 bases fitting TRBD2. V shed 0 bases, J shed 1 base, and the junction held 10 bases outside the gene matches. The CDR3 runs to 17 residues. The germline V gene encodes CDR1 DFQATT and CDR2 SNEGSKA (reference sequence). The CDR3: CSARDPIRGGPQETQYF. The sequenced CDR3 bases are TGCAGTGCTAGAGATCCCATTCGGGGGGGCCCCCAAGAGACC.

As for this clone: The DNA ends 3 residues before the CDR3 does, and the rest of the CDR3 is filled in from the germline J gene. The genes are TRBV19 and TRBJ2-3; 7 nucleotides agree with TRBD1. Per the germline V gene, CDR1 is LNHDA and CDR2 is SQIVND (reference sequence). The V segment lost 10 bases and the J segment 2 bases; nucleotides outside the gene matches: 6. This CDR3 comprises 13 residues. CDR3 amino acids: CATTGANTDTQYF. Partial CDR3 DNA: TGTGCCACCACAGGGGCTAACACAGATACG. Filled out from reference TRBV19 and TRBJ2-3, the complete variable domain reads DGGITQSPKYLFRKEGQNVTLSCEQNLNHDAMYWYRQDPGQGLRLIYYSQIVNDFQKGDIAEGYSVSREKKESFPLTVTSAQKNPTAFYLCATTGANTDTQYFGPGTRLTVL.

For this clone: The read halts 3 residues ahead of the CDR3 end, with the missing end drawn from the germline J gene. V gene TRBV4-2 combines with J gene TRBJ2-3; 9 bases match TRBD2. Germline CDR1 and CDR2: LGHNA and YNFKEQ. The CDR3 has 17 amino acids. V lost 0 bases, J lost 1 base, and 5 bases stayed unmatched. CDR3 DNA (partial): TGTGCCAGCAGCCAAGATAAGGCTAGCGGGGGCACAGATACG. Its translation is CASSQDKASGGTDT. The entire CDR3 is CASSQDKASGGTDTQYF.

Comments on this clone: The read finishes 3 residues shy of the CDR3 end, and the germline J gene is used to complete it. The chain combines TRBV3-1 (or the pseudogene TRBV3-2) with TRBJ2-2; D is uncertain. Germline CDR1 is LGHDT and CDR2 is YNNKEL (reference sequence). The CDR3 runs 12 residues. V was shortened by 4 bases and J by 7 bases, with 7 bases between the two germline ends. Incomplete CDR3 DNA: TGTGCCAGCAGCCGTTCTAGCGGGGAG. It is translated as CASSRSSGE. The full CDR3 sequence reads CASSRSSGELFF.

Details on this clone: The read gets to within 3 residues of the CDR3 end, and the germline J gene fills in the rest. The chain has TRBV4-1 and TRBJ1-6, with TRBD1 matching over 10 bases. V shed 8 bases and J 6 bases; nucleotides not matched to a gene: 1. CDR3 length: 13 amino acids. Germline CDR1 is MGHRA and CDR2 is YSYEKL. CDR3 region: CASGTGVNSPLHF. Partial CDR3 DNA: TGCGCCAGCGGGACAGGGGTTAATTCACCC.

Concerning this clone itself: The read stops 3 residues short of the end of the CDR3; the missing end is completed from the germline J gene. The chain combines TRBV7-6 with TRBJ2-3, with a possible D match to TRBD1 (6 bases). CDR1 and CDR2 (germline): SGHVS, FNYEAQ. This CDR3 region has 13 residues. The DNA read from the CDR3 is TGTGCCAGCGGGGGCGACCGAAGAGAGACG. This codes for CASGGDRRET. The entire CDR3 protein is CASGGDRRETQYF. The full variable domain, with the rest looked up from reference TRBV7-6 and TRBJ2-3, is GAGVSQSPRYKVTKRGQDVALRCDPISGHVSLYWYRQALGQGPEFLTYFNYEAQQDKSGLPNDRFSAERPEGSISTLTIQRTEQRDSAMYRCASGGDRRETQYFGPGTRLTVL.

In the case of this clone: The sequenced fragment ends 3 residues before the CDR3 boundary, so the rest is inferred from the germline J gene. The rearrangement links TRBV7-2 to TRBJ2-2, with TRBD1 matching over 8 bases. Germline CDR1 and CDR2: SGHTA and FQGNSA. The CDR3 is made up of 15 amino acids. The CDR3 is CASSWTGSGNEKLFF. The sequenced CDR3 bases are TGTGCCAGCAGCTGGACAGGGAGTGGAAATGAAAAG. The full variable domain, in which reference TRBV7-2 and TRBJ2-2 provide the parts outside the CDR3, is GAGVSQSPSNKVTEKGKDVELRCDPISGHTALYWYRQSLGQGLEFLIYFQGNSAPDKSGLPSDRFSAERTGGSVSTLTIQRTQQEDSAVYLCASSWTGSGNEKLFFGEGSRLTVL.

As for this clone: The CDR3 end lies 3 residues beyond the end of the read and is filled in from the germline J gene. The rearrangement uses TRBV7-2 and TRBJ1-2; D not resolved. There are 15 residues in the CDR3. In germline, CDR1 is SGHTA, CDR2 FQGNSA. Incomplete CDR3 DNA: TGTGCCAGCAGCCTATCCGGATCACAGATAGGTACC. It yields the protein CASSLSGSQIGT. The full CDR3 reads CASSLSGSQIGTYTF.

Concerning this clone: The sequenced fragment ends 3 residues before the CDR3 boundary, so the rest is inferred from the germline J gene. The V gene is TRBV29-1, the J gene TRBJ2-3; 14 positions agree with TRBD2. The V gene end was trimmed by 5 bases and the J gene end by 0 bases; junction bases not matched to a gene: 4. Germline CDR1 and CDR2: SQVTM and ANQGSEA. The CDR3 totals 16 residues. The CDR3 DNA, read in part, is TGCAGCGTTCTGACTAGCGGGGGGGTTAGCACAGATACG. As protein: CSVLTSGGVSTDT. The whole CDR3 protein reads CSVLTSGGVSTDTQYF.

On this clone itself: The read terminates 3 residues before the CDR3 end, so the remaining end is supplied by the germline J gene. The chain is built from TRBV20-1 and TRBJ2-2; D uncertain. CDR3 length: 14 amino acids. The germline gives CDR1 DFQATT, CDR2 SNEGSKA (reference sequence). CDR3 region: CSARIGQYNSPLFF. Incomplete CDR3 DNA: TGCAGTGCTCGGATTGGGCAGTATAATTCACCG.

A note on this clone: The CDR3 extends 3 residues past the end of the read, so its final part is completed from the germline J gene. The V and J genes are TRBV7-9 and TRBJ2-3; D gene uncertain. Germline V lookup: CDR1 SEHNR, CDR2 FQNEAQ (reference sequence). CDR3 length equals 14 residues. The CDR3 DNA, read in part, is TGTGCCAGCAGCTTTTCAGGTCCCCAAGAGACG. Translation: CASSFSGPQET. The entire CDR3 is CASSFSGPQETQYF.

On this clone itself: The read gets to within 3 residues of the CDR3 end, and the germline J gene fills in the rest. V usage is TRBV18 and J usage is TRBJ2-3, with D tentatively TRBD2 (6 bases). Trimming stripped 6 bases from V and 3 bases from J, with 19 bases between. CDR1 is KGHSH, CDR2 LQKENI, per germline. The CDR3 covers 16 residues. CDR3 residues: CASSLAGGKGTDTQYF. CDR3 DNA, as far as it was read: TGTGCCAGCTCCCTAGCCGGGGGAAAGGGTACAGATACG.

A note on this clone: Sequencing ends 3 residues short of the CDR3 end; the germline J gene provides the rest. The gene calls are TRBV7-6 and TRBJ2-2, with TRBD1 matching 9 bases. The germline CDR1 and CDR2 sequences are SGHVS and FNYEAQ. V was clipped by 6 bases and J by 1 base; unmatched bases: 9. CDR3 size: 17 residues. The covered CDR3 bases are TGTGCCAGCAGGCCCCCCGGGACAGGGTGGAACACCGGGGAG. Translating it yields CASRPPGTGWNTGE. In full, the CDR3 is CASRPPGTGWNTGELFF.

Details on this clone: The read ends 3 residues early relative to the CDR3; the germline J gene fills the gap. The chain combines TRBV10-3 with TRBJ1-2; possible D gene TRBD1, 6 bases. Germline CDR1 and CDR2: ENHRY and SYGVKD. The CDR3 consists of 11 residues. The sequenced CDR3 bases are TGTGCCACTCGGACAGTCGGCGGC. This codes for CATRTVGG. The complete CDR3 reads CATRTVGGYTF.

The CDR3 region is CASSLDINSPLFF. The sequenced part of the CDR3 DNA is TGTGCCAGCAGCTTGGACATTAATTCACCA. The chain carries TRBV5-6 and TRBJ1-4; no clear D. The read gets to within 3 residues of the CDR3 end, and the germline J gene fills in the rest. CDR3 length: 13 residues. Germline assignment: CDR1 SGHDT and CDR2 YYEEEE.

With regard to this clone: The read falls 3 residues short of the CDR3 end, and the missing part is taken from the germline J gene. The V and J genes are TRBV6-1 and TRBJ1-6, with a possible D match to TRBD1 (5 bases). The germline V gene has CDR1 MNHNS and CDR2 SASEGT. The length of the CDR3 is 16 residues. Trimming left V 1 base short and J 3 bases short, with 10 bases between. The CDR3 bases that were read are TGTGCCAGCAGTGAAGGAGACAGTGGCTATAATTCACCC. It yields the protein CASSEGDSGYNSP. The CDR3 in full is CASSEGDSGYNSPLHF.

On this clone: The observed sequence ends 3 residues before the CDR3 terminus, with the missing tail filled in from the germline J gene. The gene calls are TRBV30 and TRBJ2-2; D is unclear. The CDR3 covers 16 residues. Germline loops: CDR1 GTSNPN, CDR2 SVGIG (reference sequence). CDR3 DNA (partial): TGTGCCTGGAGTGATGAGCTAAGCTCCTATAATTCACCG. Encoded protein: CAWSDELSSYNSP. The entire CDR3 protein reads CAWSDELSSYNSPLFF. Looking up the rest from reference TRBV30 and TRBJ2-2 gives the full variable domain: SQTIHQWPATLVQPVGSPLSLECTVEGTSNPNLYWYRQAAGRGLQLLFYSVGIGQISSEVPQNLSASRPQDRQFILSSKKLLLSDSGFYLCAWSDELSSYNSPLFFGEGSRLTVL.

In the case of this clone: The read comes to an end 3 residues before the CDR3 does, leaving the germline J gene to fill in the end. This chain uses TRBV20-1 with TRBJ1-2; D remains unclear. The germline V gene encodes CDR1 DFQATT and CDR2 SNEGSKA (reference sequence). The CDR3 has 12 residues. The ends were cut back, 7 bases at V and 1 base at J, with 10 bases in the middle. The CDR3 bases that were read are TGCAGTGTTTCTCGGGGTAACTATGGC. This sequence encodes CSVSRGNYG. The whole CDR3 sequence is CSVSRGNYGYTF.

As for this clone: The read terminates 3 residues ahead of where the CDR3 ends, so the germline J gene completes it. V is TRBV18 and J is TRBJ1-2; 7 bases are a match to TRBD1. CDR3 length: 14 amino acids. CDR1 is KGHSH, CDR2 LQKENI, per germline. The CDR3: CASSRTGSTYDYTF. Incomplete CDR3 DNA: TGTGCCAGCTCACGGACAGGCTCTACCTACGAC.

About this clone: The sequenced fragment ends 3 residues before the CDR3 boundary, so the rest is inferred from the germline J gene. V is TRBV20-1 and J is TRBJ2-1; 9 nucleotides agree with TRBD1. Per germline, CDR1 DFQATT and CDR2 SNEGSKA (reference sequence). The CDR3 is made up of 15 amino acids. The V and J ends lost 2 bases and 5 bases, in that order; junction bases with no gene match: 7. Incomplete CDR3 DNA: TGCAGTGCTAGATCGGGACAGGGAGTGGACAATGAG. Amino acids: CSARSGQGVDNE. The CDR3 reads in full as CSARSGQGVDNEQFF.